This TCR beta chain was identified in a study of CXCR3-negative and CXCR3-positive naive CD8 T cells (dated by TCRdb to the late 2010s). In terms of the full investigation: In total, roughly 140 million TRB reads were obtained, corresponding to roughly 1.5 +/- 0.3 million reads per library. Data from around 11 donors, pooled across two independent experiments, went into the diversity and physicochemical repertoire analyses. For the TRBV-TRBJ cluster analysis, the naive subsets came from 5 donors, while the memory cells came from 3 donors. Overall study outcomes, separate from this receptor: Comparably high repertoire diversity was found in both naive subsets, whereas much lower repertoire diversity was found in memory CD8+ T cells. Surface CD5, linked to self-reactivity in mice, was comparable between naive subsets; TCR interaction strength was therefore also inferred from TRB CDR3 physicochemical properties. TRB CDR3s from CXCR3-positive naive cells showed higher hydrophobicity (lower Kidera factor 4), lower energy, and higher strength and volume indices than CXCR3-negative naive cells. Freshly isolated PBMCs were used for most assays because CXCR3 expression partially decreased after cryopreservation. TRBV-TRBJ usage was similar between naive CXCR3-negative and CXCR3-positive cells from the same donor, while memory cells showed distinct patterns.

For every CD8+ T cell subset, a few hundred thousand cells were flow-sorted straight into RLT lysis buffer, and each subset was sorted in triplicate. Naive CD8+ T cells were defined stringently as CD45RO-CCR7+CD27+CD95- to exclude memory contaminants. Standard density gradient centrifugation was used to isolate peripheral blood mononuclear cells from buffy coats. Naive CXCR3-negative and CXCR3-positive CD8+ T cells were flow-sorted on a FACSAria III. An RNeasy Mini Kit was used to extract total RNA from the sorted cells. A note on this clonotype: Its recognized antigen is unknown.

This sample was sequenced with a NextSeq 550. The Human TCR Profiling Kit (MiLaboratory) was used to make UMI-labeled 5' RACE TRB cDNA libraries. The full amount of extracted RNA was used for cDNA synthesis, and the full amount of resulting cDNA was used for PCR amplification. The libraries were made side by side, with each library going through the same number of PCR cycles. As for the original processing: About 50,000 +/- 10,000 unique UMI-labeled TRB cDNA molecules per library were extracted with MIGEC and MiXCR, with at least two reads per UMI required. On average, about 40,000 +/- 10,000 functional in-frame TRB CDR3 nucleotide clonotypes lacking stop codons were found per library. After each sample was downsampled to 5000 UMI-labeled TRB molecules, VDJtools was used to calculate diversity metrics such as normalized Shannon-Wiener and Chao1. For the central five CDR3 residues, VDJtools calculated physicochemical properties weighted by clonotype size, namely interaction energy, strength, volume and Kidera factor 4. TCRdb reprocessed the sequencing reads and holds a single record per CDR3 protein sequence, with no DNA. These V and J calls derive from TCRdb rather than the authors' analysis. This sample's clone table shows over 100,000 distinct CDR3 sequences. Less than 0.55% of the sample is held by the ten biggest clonotypes.

Sample: naive CXCR3- CD8+ T cells from blood. What this sample's cell subset or site label stands for: CD45RO-CCR7+CD27+CD95- naive CD8+ T cells lacking CXCR3 (TNR3-). This receptor was taken from a human donor in good health. Some clones in this sample may be carry-over from other donors' samples.

The CDR3 region has the sequence CASSLPGYNEQFF. The receptor chain draws on TRBV5-6 and TRBJ2-1. CDR1 SGHDT and CDR2 YYEEEE are derived from the germline V gene. The CDR3, cysteine through phenylalanine, is 13 amino acids long. The DNA is not on file.